This T cell receptor beta chain stems from a study of shared clonotypes between healthy human individuals. Concerning this clone: What it binds is unknown.

This CDR3 spans 13 amino acids. V was cut by 5 bases and J by 3 bases, with 11 bases left in between. From germline, CDR1 is SEHNR and CDR2 FQNEAQ (reference sequence). All the donors were Caucasian adults who lived in Nashville, Tennessee. The data were produced by immunoSEQ multiplex PCR, yet TCRdb's version contains in-frame clones alone and is incomplete. Of hundreds of thousands of clones listed, approximately 97% are singletons. Study-level findings and limits: Exclusively blood specimens were collected; tissue repertoires likely differ. Clonotype sharing among donors was thought likely to change with sequencing depth.

The gene calls are TRBV7-9 and TRBJ2-7; D gene uncertain. The sample consisted of naive CD4+ T cells sorted from blood. The subset denotes: CD45RA+ positively selected. The source is a woman aged 30 to 39 in good health. The CDR3 loop reads CASSLERRYEQYF. The DNA for the CDR3 is TGTGCCAGCAGCCTAGAGAGACGCTACGAGCAGTACTTC.